The following is a T cell receptor (beta chain) sequence with its context. Profiling relied on immunoSEQ multiplex PCR, and the TCRdb table lists in-frame clones only, not all of them. The repertoire holds roughly 1 million clones, with 65% to 80% as singletons. This entry is derived from a study of shared clonotypes between healthy human individuals. The CDR3 is made up of 14 amino acids. CDR1 SEHNR and CDR2 FQNEAQ come from the germline V gene (reference sequence). Deletions cut 3 bases from V and 4 bases from J, with 12 bases between. This TCR was sampled from a man aged 18 to 35 in good health. V and J are TRBV7-9 and TRBJ1-2; no clear D gene. Sequencing was done on a sample of memory CD4+ T cells sorted from blood. Sample subset: CD45RA-negative fraction. In DNA, the CDR3 is TGTGCCAGCAGCTTTTCGACGGATTCCTATGGCTACACCTTC. This gives the protein CASSFSTDSYGYTF.